A single sample gave rise to the 9 T cell receptor beta chains below, sequenced in a study of cytomegalovirus exposure and HLA in healthy donors. In the PCR, 60 Vbeta and 13 Jbeta primers were used. The method was immunoSEQ multiplex PCR; TCRdb's version includes in-frame clones alone and lacks a portion of them. The table shows approximately 190,000 clones, with 75% to 85% occurring only once. Sequencing was carried out using PBMCs. The receptors shown here come from a woman between 18 and 29 years old in good health and CMV-seronegative.

This clone has just a few counts. The chain links TRBV5-1 to TRBJ2-7; TRBD2 might be the D (5 bases). CDR1 is SGHRS, CDR2 YFSETQ, per germline. This CDR3 is 15 amino acids long. Trimming stripped 4 bases from V and 5 bases from J, with 19 bases between. For the CDR3, the DNA is TGCGCCAGCAGCCCTATCACGATAGGAGGTCACGAGCAGTACTTC. Its protein product is CASSPITIGGHEQYF.

J is TRBJ2-1 and V is TRBV6-5, with D possibly matching TRBD2 (6 bases). V was shortened by 0 bases and J by 4 bases, with 10 bases between the two germline ends. CDR1 and CDR2 (germline): MNHEY, SVGAGI. The CDR3 is 15 amino acids. CDR3 nucleotides: TGTGCCAGCAGTTACTCGACGGGAGAATACAATGAGCAGTTCTTC. Protein: CASSYSTGEYNEQFF.

Written as DNA, the CDR3 is TGTGCCAGCAGTGTCAACAGTGGCTACACCTTC. Its translation: CASSVNSGYTF. The V and J genes are TRBV6-5 and TRBJ1-2; D gene unclear. CDR1 and CDR2 (germline): MNHEY, SVGAGI. Trimming took off 5 bases at V and 7 bases at J, with 8 bases between the two ends. There are 11 residues in the CDR3.

The chain recombines TRBV19 with TRBJ2-1; 8 bases map to TRBD1. Looked up from germline, CDR1 is LNHDA and CDR2 is SQIVND (reference sequence). After removal of 8 bases from V and 7 bases from J, the junction contained 7 bases not matched to a gene. The CDR3 runs 13 residues. The CDR3 sequence is CASGQGVSNEQFF. In DNA, the CDR3 is TGTGCCAGTGGACAGGGCGTGAGTAATGAGCAGTTCTTC.

The chain couples TRBV5-4 to TRBJ2-7; TRBD1 aligns across 8 bases. Germline CDR1 reads SGHNT; CDR2 reads YYREEE (reference sequence). V lost 0 bases and J lost 2; bases outside the gene matches: 4. The CDR3 runs 15 residues. This CDR3 reads CASSLEGGQAYEQYF. CDR3 DNA sequence: TGTGCCAGCAGCTTGGAGGGGGGACAGGCCTACGAGCAGTACTTC.

Worth noting for this clone: The same CDR3 can be traced to other DNA sequences in this sample. This sequence joins TRBV5-6 and TRBJ2-3; D not resolved. With 4 bases removed from V and 2 bases from J, the gap between germline ends came to 2 bases. This CDR3 contains 11 residues. Looked up from germline, CDR1 is SGHDT and CDR2 is YYEEEE. The CDR3 loop is CASSLTDTQYF. In DNA form, the CDR3 reads TGTGCCAGCAGCCTCACAGATACGCAGTATTTT.

The V gene is TRBV6-1, the J gene TRBJ1-5, with a weak D call TRBD1 (6 bases). V lost 6 bases, J lost 4 bases, and 13 bases lay in between. The CDR3 totals 14 residues. CDR1 and CDR2 (germline): MNHNS, SASEGT. DNA of the CDR3: TGTGCCAGCAGGGCGACAGGCTTAAATCAGCCCCAGCATTTT. This sequence encodes CASRATGLNQPQHF.

DNA of the CDR3: TGTGCCAGCAGCCGTCTAGCGGGAGACCTCTACAATGAGCAGTTCTTC. Translating gives CASSRLAGDLYNEQFF. The chain is built from TRBV14 and TRBJ2-1; the match to TRBD2 covers 10 bases. This CDR3 spans 16 amino acids. V was clipped by 4 bases and J by 3 bases; unmatched bases: 6. The germline V gene encodes CDR1 SGHDN and CDR2 FVKESK.

This rearrangement joins TRBV5-1 to TRBJ2-2; the match to TRBD2 covers 10 bases. The trim removed 3 bases at V and 1 base at J, leaving 12 bases unmatched. Germline V gene lookup returns CDR1 SGHRS and CDR2 YFSETQ. This CDR3 has 19 amino acids. The CDR3 loop is CASSSPGGLAGENTGELFF. The DNA of the CDR3 is TGCGCCAGCAGCTCCCCGGGGGGGCTAGCGGGGGAGAACACCGGGGAGCTGTTTTTT.